The 17 T cell receptor beta chains below were found in one sample sequenced in a study of control samples from healthy donors and cancer patients. Sequencing was performed with immunoSEQ multiplex PCR; in TCRdb, only in-frame clones are kept and a portion is missing. This sample has about 55,000 clones, with 90% to 95% found just once. The sequenced sample was blood. Every receptor here comes from a man aged 30 to 45 in good health.

For the CDR3, the DNA is TGCGCCAGCAGCTTGGGGATAGACTCTGGAAACACCATATATTTT. It encodes CASSLGIDSGNTIYF. The chain has TRBV5-1 and TRBJ1-3; D is undetermined. Trimming cost V 0 bases and J 0 bases, with 7 bases left between them. CDR3 size: 15 residues. Looked up from germline, CDR1 is SGHRS and CDR2 is YFSETQ.

The chain is built from TRBV28 and TRBJ1-1, with D perhaps matching TRBD1 (5 bases). The germline gives CDR1 MDHEN, CDR2 SYDVKM. V gave up 2 bases and J gave up 1 base, with 20 bases separating them. The CDR3 is 18 amino acids. CDR3 in amino acids: CASSLIGLVGTANTEAFF. DNA of the CDR3: TGTGCCAGCAGTTTAATTGGGTTAGTGGGGACCGCGAACACTGAAGCTTTCTTT.

The chain employs TRBV3-1 (or the pseudogene TRBV3-2) and TRBJ1-3; D gene unclear. Trimming took 0 bases from V and 8 from J, leaving 11 bases between them. The CDR3 length is 14 residues. CDR1 LGHDT and CDR2 YNNKEL come from the germline V gene (reference sequence). CDR3 in amino acids: CASSQDLLVDTIYF. CDR3 nucleotide sequence: TGTGCCAGCAGCCAAGATCTTCTGGTGGACACCATATATTTT.

The chain's CDR3 is CASSPRESSYNEQFF. CDR3 in DNA: TGTGCCAGCTCCCCCAGAGAAAGCTCCTACAATGAGCAGTTCTTC. The chain combines TRBV18 with TRBJ2-1; D ambiguous. The germline CDR1 and CDR2 sequences are KGHSH and LQKENI. This CDR3 is 15 amino acids long. The V and J ends lost 6 bases and 0 bases respectively, with 12 bases between them.

The CDR3 spells CASSAQDTGSGYEQYF. In DNA, the CDR3 is TGTGCCAGCAGCGCACAGGACACCGGGAGTGGGTACGAGCAGTACTTC. The V gene is TRBV13, the J gene TRBJ2-7; tentative D call: TRBD2 (6 bases). Trimming removed 5 bases at V and 4 bases at J, with 21 bases between. This CDR3 is built from 16 residues. Germline V gene data show CDR1 as PRHDT and CDR2 as FYEKMQ (reference sequence).

This clone was detected only a few times. This chain links TRBV19 with TRBJ2-7, with 7 positions matching TRBD2. V lost 3 bases to trimming and J lost 2 bases; unmatched junction nucleotides: 7. The germline gives CDR1 LNHDA, CDR2 SQIVND (reference sequence). This CDR3 spans 15 amino acids. CDR3 in amino acids: CASSIIAGEAYEQYF. For the CDR3, the DNA is TGTGCCAGTAGTATCATCGCGGGAGAGGCCTACGAGCAGTACTTC.

The rearrangement joins TRBV6-4 to TRBJ1-5; D ambiguous. In germline, CDR1 is MRHNA, CDR2 SNTAGT. V was clipped by 6 bases and J by 7 bases, with 13 bases between them. The CDR3 has 13 amino acids. As DNA, the CDR3 is TGTGCCAGCAGGGTTGGGGAGGTGCAGCCCCAGCATTTT. Protein sequence: CASRVGEVQPQHF.

In this sample, this clone turned up once. The chain has TRBV19 and TRBJ1-2; D is unclear. V was shortened by 7 bases and J by 4 bases, with 10 bases between the two germline ends. The CDR3 is 12 amino acids. The germline V gene has CDR1 LNHDA and CDR2 SQIVND (reference sequence). The CDR3 loop is CASIGQVYGYTF. CDR3 sequence (DNA): TGTGCCAGTATTGGGCAGGTCTATGGCTACACCTTC.

The V and J genes are TRBV27 and TRBJ1-4; TRBD1 is a possible D gene (6 bases). The CDR3 loop spans 15 amino acids. Between the trimmed V and J ends, which lost 8 bases and 3 bases, there was a span of 16 bases. Germline CDR1 MNHEY, CDR2 SMNVEV (reference sequence). The CDR3 loop reads CASLGRGVANEKLFF. The CDR3, as DNA: TGTGCCAGCCTTGGGAGGGGGGTGGCTAATGAAAAACTGTTTTTT. The variable domain in full, completed from reference TRBV27 and TRBJ1-4, reads EAQVTQNPRYLITVTGKKLTVTCSQNMNHEYMSWYRQDPGLGLRQIYYSMNVEVTDKGDVPEGYKVSRKEKRNFPLILESPSPNQTSLYFCASLGRGVANEKLFFGSGTQLSVL.

The chain links TRBV7-3 to TRBJ2-3, with D possibly matching TRBD2 (5 bases). Trimming shortened V by 6 bases and J by 0 bases, and 13 bases separated the two germline ends. Germline V gene data show CDR1 as SGHTA and CDR2 as FQGTGA. CDR3 length equals 15 residues. For the CDR3, the DNA is TGTGCCAGCAGTCGGGGAGCAGCTAGCACAGATACGCAGTATTTT. Translating gives CASSRGAASTDTQYF.

The chain joins TRBV5-1 to TRBJ2-7; 7 bases are a match to TRBD2. The CDR3 is 17 residues long. The junction had 10 bases not matched to a gene; V was cut back by 0 bases and J by 1 base. Germline CDR1 SGHRS, CDR2 YFSETQ. The CDR3 DNA is TGCGCCAGCAGCTTGGGTACTAGCGCTCACTCTTCCTACGAGCAGTACTTC. Amino acids: CASSLGTSAHSSYEQYF.

This rearrangement joins TRBV7-9 to TRBJ1-6; D is unresolved. Trimming removed 1 base from V and 10 bases from J, with 11 bases in between. The CDR3 length is 14 residues. CDR1 is SEHNR and CDR2 is FQNEAQ in the germline V gene (reference sequence). The CDR3 sequence is CASSLDFERSPLHF. CDR3 DNA: TGTGCCAGCAGCTTAGATTTTGAAAGGTCACCCCTCCACTTT. Full variable domain (remainder filled in from reference TRBV7-9 and TRBJ1-6): DTGVSQNPRHKITKRGQNVTFRCDPISEHNRLYWYRQTLGQGPEFLTYFQNEAQLEKSRLLSDRFSAERPKGSFSTLEIQRTEQGDSAMYLCASSLDFERSPLHFGNGTRLTVT.

V is TRBV28 and J is TRBJ1-5; a possible D gene is TRBD1 (5 bases). CDR1 MDHEN and CDR2 SYDVKM come from the germline V gene. The CDR3 is 15 residues long. Trimming stripped 10 bases from V and 7 bases from J, with 23 bases between. The CDR3 DNA reads TGTGCCATCCAGTCCCCCGGGGGGTTGGGACAGCCCCAGCATTTT. Protein sequence: CAIQSPGGLGQPQHF.

This chain connects TRBV9 to TRBJ1-1; 7 nucleotides agree with TRBD1. The ends lost 4 bases at V and 7 bases at J; junction bases unmatched: 7. Germline CDR1 SGDLS, CDR2 YYNGEE. The CDR3 has 13 residues. This chain's CDR3 is CASSTDREVEAFF. The DNA for the CDR3 is TGTGCCAGCAGCACCGACAGGGAGGTTGAAGCTTTCTTT.

The chain uses TRBV3-1 (or the pseudogene TRBV3-2) and TRBJ1-2, with no clear D. The CDR3 runs to 14 residues. V was clipped by 1 base and J by 0 bases, with 6 bases between them. Germline V lookup: CDR1 LGHDT, CDR2 YNNKEL (reference sequence). The CDR3 nucleotides are TGTGCCAGCAGCCAAGGGGGAACTAACTATGGCTACACCTTC. Protein product: CASSQGGTNYGYTF.

V is TRBV3-1 (or the pseudogene TRBV3-2) and J is TRBJ2-4; D gene uncertain. Germline-derived CDR1 and CDR2 are LGHDT and YNNKEL (reference sequence). V dropped 5 bases and J dropped 4 bases, with 21 bases sitting between them. The CDR3 length is 17 residues. This CDR3 is CASSYLLPICKKNIQYF. CDR3 DNA sequence: TGTGCCAGCAGCTATTTACTTCCCATTTGCAAAAAAAACATTCAGTACTTC.

V and J are TRBV7-9 and TRBJ2-7; 8 bases align to TRBD1. Unmatched junction bases numbered 16, after V lost 4 bases and J lost 2 bases. The CDR3 loop spans 18 amino acids. Germline CDR1 SEHNR, CDR2 FQNEAQ (reference sequence). The CDR3 bases are TGTGCCAGCAGCTCATTACAGGGGGTCCTACAACAAACCTACGAGCAGTACTTC. This gives the protein CASSSLQGVLQQTYEQYF.